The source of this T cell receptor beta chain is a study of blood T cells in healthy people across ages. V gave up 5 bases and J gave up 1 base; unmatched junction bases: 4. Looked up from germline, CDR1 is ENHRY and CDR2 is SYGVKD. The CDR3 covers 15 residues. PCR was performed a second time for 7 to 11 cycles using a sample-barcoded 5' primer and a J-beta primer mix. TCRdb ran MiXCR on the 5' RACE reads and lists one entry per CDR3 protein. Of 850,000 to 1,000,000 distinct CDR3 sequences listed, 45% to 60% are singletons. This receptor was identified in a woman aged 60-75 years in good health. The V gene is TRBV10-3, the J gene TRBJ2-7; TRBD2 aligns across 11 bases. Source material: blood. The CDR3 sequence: CAISCSGRGSYEQYF. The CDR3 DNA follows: TGTGCCATCAGTTGTAGCGGGAGGGGGTCCTACGAGCAGTACTTC.